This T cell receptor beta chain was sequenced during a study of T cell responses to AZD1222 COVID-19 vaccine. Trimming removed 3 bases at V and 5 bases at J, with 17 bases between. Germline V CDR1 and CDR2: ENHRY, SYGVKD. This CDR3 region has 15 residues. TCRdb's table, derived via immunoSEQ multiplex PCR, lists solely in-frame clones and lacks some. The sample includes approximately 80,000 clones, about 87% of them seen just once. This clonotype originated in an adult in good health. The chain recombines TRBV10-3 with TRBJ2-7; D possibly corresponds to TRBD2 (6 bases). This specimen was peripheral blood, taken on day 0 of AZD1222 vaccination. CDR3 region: CAISDTWGVRNEQYF. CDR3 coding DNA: TGTGCCATCAGTGATACTTGGGGGGTGAGGAACGAGCAGTACTTC.